A single sample gave rise to the 6 T cell receptor beta chains below, sequenced in a study of PD-1 blockade in classical Hodgkin lymphoma. This table comes from immunoSEQ multiplex PCR, and its TCRdb copy is limited to in-frame clones, with some not included. The data contain some 26,000 clones, over 80% of them singletons. The time point: cycle 4 day 1 (C4D1), after more than five weeks of nivolumab. Every patient relapsed after autologous stem cell transplantation, and brentuximab vedotin exposure varied. CD4+ T cells were purified from thawed PBMCs by magnetic negative selection. Source: CD4+ T cells from blood, taken before the fourth cycle of nivolumab. These receptor sequences come from a human donor with classical Hodgkin lymphoma.

The rearrangement links TRBV28 to TRBJ1-1; D unclear. This CDR3 spans 14 amino acids. V gave up 3 bases and J gave up 4 bases, with 12 bases separating them. Germline V gene data show CDR1 as MDHEN and CDR2 as SYDVKM. This chain's CDR3 is CASSFPRRSTEAFF. In nucleotides, the CDR3 is TGTGCCAGCAGTTTCCCCCGACGTAGCACTGAAGCTTTCTTT.

The genes are TRBV19 and TRBJ1-1, with D perhaps TRBD1 (5 bases). The CDR3 loop spans 15 amino acids. Germline CDR1 reads LNHDA; CDR2 reads SQIVND (reference sequence). V was clipped by 4 bases and J by 0 bases, with 12 bases between them. CDR3 sequence reads: CASSKTDIMNTEAFF. CDR3 DNA: TGTGCCAGTAGTAAGACGGACATCATGAACACTGAAGCTTTCTTT.

This clone was picked up a small number of times. V is TRBV7-2 and J is TRBJ2-1; D gene unclear. The CDR3 is made up of 11 amino acids. V shed 4 bases and J shed 3 bases, with 1 base lying between them. Germline values: CDR1 SGHTA, CDR2 FQGNSA. The CDR3 spells CASSYYNEQFF. The CDR3 DNA reads TGTGCCAGCAGCTACTACAATGAGCAGTTCTTC.

The V and J genes are TRBV2 and TRBJ1-3; D is unresolved. Trimming stripped 5 bases from V and 2 bases from J, with 13 bases between. Germline CDR1 and CDR2: SNHLY and FYNNEI. This CDR3 contains 15 residues. The CDR3 loop reads CASSPDWSPGNTIYF. The CDR3 region has the DNA TGTGCCAGCAGTCCCGATTGGTCTCCTGGAAACACCATATATTTT.

This chain connects TRBV5-8 to TRBJ1-2; D perhaps matches TRBD1 (6 bases). Germline loops: CDR1 SGHTS, CDR2 YDEGEE. The CDR3 runs 14 residues. V lost 5 bases, J lost 3 bases, and 14 bases lay in between. The chain's CDR3 is CASRSWGADYGYTF. The CDR3, as DNA: TGTGCCAGCAGGTCTTGGGGGGCTGACTATGGCTACACCTTC.

The chain has TRBV2 and TRBJ2-7; maybe TRBD1 (6 bases). This CDR3 comprises 15 residues. V dropped 3 bases and J dropped 1 base, with 13 bases sitting between them. The germline V gene has CDR1 SNHLY and CDR2 FYNNEI. The CDR3 region has the DNA TGTGCCAGCAGTGACCAGGGGATTGGGTCCTACGAGCAGTACTTC. Its protein product is CASSDQGIGSYEQYF.